Presented here are 10 T cell receptor beta chains from one specimen sequenced in a study of cytomegalovirus exposure and HLA in healthy donors. PCR primers comprised 60 Vbeta and 13 Jbeta primers. Here immunoSEQ multiplex PCR was the method, and the copy in TCRdb shows in-frame clones only, minus some. Altogether more than 95,000 clones are present, about 83% being singletons, with the ten largest covering over 5%. The sequencing sample was made of PBMCs. The receptors come from a man aged 18-30 years in good health and CMV-seronegative.

V and J are TRBV7-2 and TRBJ2-4; a possible D gene is TRBD2 (6 bases). Trimming stripped 1 base from V and 6 bases from J, with 13 bases between. This CDR3 spans 15 amino acids. Germline assignment: CDR1 SGHTA and CDR2 FQGNSA. CDR3 DNA: TGTGCCAGCAGCTTAGGGGTAGCGGAGACAAACATTCAGTACTTC. It translates to CASSLGVAETNIQYF.

This rearrangement joins TRBV7-8 to TRBJ2-7, with TRBD2 matching 7 bases. Germline lookup yields CDR1 SGHVS and CDR2 FQNEAQ. This CDR3 is built from 16 residues. The V and J ends lost 5 bases and 5 bases, in that order; junction bases with no gene match: 15. The CDR3 DNA is TGTGCCAGCAGCCCTGGGGCGTCCAAGGCGGGGGACGAGCAGTACTTC. Its protein is CASSPGASKAGDEQYF.

The chain combines TRBV10-3 with TRBJ2-7, with D tentatively TRBD1 (6 bases). The CDR3 has 12 residues. Germline CDR1 and CDR2: ENHRY and SYGVKD. Trimming shortened V by 3 bases and J by 12 bases, and 15 bases separated the two germline ends. The CDR3 protein is CAISDIRGKWYF. The CDR3 DNA reads as TGTGCCATCAGTGATATCAGGGGAAAGTGGTACTTC.

J is TRBJ1-3 and V is TRBV2, with a tentative D call TRBD1 (5 bases). Trimming removed 5 bases at V and 2 bases at J, with 13 bases between. The CDR3 covers 15 residues. The germline CDR1 and CDR2 sequences are SNHLY and FYNNEI. The CDR3 region has the DNA TGTGCCAGCAGTTTGGCGGGGGGTCCTGGAAACACCATATATTTT. As protein: CASSLAGGPGNTIYF.

The chain combines TRBV7-2 with TRBJ1-5, with D uncertain. V lost 5 bases and J 0 bases, leaving 8 bases between the germline ends. This CDR3 has 14 amino acids. Germline assignment: CDR1 SGHTA and CDR2 FQGNSA. The CDR3 sequence is CASSLRASNQPQHF. The CDR3 DNA is TGTGCCAGCAGCCTGCGGGCTAGCAATCAGCCCCAGCATTTT.

The V gene is TRBV4-3, the J gene TRBJ1-1, with no clear D. The CDR3 runs to 14 residues. V was pared by 1 base and J by 5 bases, with 11 bases between. CDR1 is LGHNA and CDR2 is YSLEER in the germline V gene. This chain's CDR3 is CASSQGSKHTEAFF. In DNA form, the CDR3 reads TGCGCCAGCAGCCAAGGAAGTAAACATACTGAAGCTTTCTTT.

DNA of the CDR3: TGTGCTAGTGGTCTCGGACTAGCGGGAGAAGAGACCCAGTACTTC. Its translation: CASGLGLAGEETQYF. This chain links TRBV12-5 with TRBJ2-5; 13 positions agree with TRBD2. The J segment lost 3 bases and the V segment lost 5 bases, leaving 3 bases of the junction unmatched. Germline CDR1 and CDR2: LGHNT and FRNRAP. The CDR3 has 15 residues.

Only a few counts were recorded for this clone. The chain employs TRBV28 and TRBJ1-4, with 9 positions matching TRBD1. V trimming: 5 bases; J trimming: 8 bases; junction bases outside the gene matches: 12. Germline V lookup: CDR1 MDHEN, CDR2 SYDVKM. The CDR3 covers 16 residues. DNA for the CDR3: TGTGCCAGCAGTACTACCGGGACAGGGTTCGGAGAAAAACTGTTTTTT. Translated: CASSTTGTGFGEKLFF.

V and J are TRBV7-9 and TRBJ1-5; 11 nucleotides align to TRBD1. From germline, CDR1 is SEHNR and CDR2 FQNEAQ (reference sequence). Trimming took 5 bases from V and 1 from J; bases not matched to a gene: 4. CDR3 length: 16 amino acids. As DNA, the CDR3 is TGTGCCAGCAGCGTGGGACAGGGGGTAAGCAATCAGCCCCAGCATTTT. Translating gives CASSVGQGVSNQPQHF. Variable domain in full (rest from reference TRBV7-9 and TRBJ1-5): DTGVSQNPRHKITKRGQNVTFRCDPISEHNRLYWYRQTLGQGPEFLTYFQNEAQLEKSRLLSDRFSAERPKGSFSTLEIQRTEQGDSAMYLCASSVGQGVSNQPQHFGDGTRLSIL.

This chain connects TRBV7-2 to TRBJ1-2, with 8 bases fitting TRBD1. The CDR3 is 14 residues long. V shed 6 bases, J shed 6 bases, and the junction held 9 bases outside the gene matches. Germline V CDR1 and CDR2: SGHTA, FQGNSA. The CDR3 here is CASRRGTGLHGYTF. Written as DNA, the CDR3 is TGTGCCAGCAGACGAGGGACAGGTCTACATGGCTACACCTTC. The whole variable domain, filled in from reference TRBV7-2 and TRBJ1-2, reads GAGVSQSPSNKVTEKGKDVELRCDPISGHTALYWYRQSLGQGLEFLIYFQGNSAPDKSGLPSDRFSAERTGGSVSTLTIQRTQQEDSAVYLCASRRGTGLHGYTFGSGTRLTVV.